This T cell receptor beta chain was captured in a study of CD8+CD57+ T cells in acquired aplastic anemia. Comment on this clonotype: Its antigen is not known.

TCR beta VDJ and CDR3 profiles were obtained from a genomic DNA template. TCRdb passed the reads through MiXCR, listing each CDR3 protein once. The sample consists of about 190,000 distinct CDR3 sequences, around 66% of them appearing once. Study-wide results and caveats: Researchers reported that CD8+ Simpson's diversity was not significantly different in patients versus controls.

The sequence came from a human donor with severe aplastic anemia or a healthy control (not recorded which). The material sequenced was sorted CD4+, CD8+, or CD8+CD57+ T cells (not recorded which) from PBMCs.

The CDR3 coding sequence is TGCGCCAGCAGCACCGGGACAGGGGAGTCACCCCTCCACTTT. Translation gives CASSTGTGESPLHF. The chain combines TRBV5-1 with TRBJ1-6, with 10 bases identical to TRBD1. This CDR3 comprises 14 residues. CDR1 SGHRS and CDR2 YFSETQ come from the germline V gene. Unmatched junction bases numbered 5, after V lost 4 bases and J lost 10 bases.